This T cell receptor beta chain was sequenced in a study of blood T cell repertoires in COVID-19. Study as a whole: Samples taken during acute and convalescent COVID-19 were collected in the United States, Italy and Spain. The cDNA or gDNA used as material had been derived from T cells, B-cell-depleted T cells, or PBMCs.

Original processing notes: The assay estimated nucleated cells by amplifying reference gene primers. The repertoire was sequenced with immunoSEQ multiplex PCR; TCRdb's copy has only in-frame clones and lacks some. V and J calls and clone size are those listed in that table; D and trimming were worked out from the DNA. The data contain more than 150,000 clones, 80% of them singletons. This receptor was obtained from a man aged 60 to 75 with acute or convalescent COVID-19. Sequenced input: peripheral blood.

DNA of the CDR3: TGTGCCATCAGTGAGTTACAGGGCACCGGGGAGCTGTTTTTT. Translation gives CAISELQGTGELFF. The genes are TRBV10-3 and TRBJ2-2; TRBD1 is a possible D gene (6 bases). CDR1 is ENHRY and CDR2 is SYGVKD in the germline V gene. Trimming took 1 base from V and 4 from J, leaving 7 bases between them. The CDR3 loop spans 14 amino acids.